A single sample is the source of the 13 T cell receptor beta chains below, sequenced in a study of CD8+ T cells in alopecia areata. Treatment denoted: oral pan-JAK inhibitor, 5-10 mg twice daily. As the sequencing template, cDNA was produced by extracting RNA and reverse transcribing it. The repertoire was sequenced with immunoSEQ multiplex PCR; TCRdb's copy has only in-frame clones and lacks some. The table records some 190,000 clones, 51% of them present only once. The material sequenced was CD8+ T cells sorted from blood, taken at approximately week 51, from a patient treated with tofacitinib. Receptors originate from a human donor with alopecia areata.

This clone was found a few times. The V gene is TRBV5-4, the J gene TRBJ2-1; TRBD2 agrees at 13 bases. V lost 5 bases and J lost 2; bases outside the gene matches: 4. The CDR3 is made up of 16 amino acids. Germline V gene data show CDR1 as SGHNT and CDR2 as YYREEE (reference sequence). The CDR3 loop is CASSPGLAGAYNEQFF. The CDR3 DNA is TGTGCCAGCAGTCCTGGACTAGCGGGGGCCTACAATGAGCAGTTCTTC.

This rearrangement joins TRBV30 to TRBJ1-1; tentative D call: TRBD1 (6 bases). CDR1 and CDR2 from the germline V gene are GTSNPN and SVGIG (reference sequence). V was clipped by 3 bases and J by 3 bases, with 11 bases between them. This CDR3 has 13 residues. In DNA form, the CDR3 reads TGTGCCTGGAGACCCGGGGGCTACACTGAAGCTTTCTTT. This translates into CAWRPGGYTEAFF. The variable domain in full, with the rest retrieved from reference TRBV30 and TRBJ1-1, is SQTIHQWPATLVQPVGSPLSLECTVEGTSNPNLYWYRQAAGRGLQLLFYSVGIGQISSEVPQNLSASRPQDRQFILSSKKLLLSDSGFYLCAWRPGGYTEAFFGQGTRLTVV.

This chain uses TRBV29-1 with TRBJ2-3, with 9 bases identical to TRBD2. Germline V gives CDR1 SQVTM, CDR2 ANQGSEA. Losses at the gene ends were 3 bases for V and 3 bases for J; bases not matched to a gene: 7. The CDR3 has 15 amino acids. The CDR3 DNA sequence: TGCAGCGTTGACCCTAGCGGGGTGAAAACAGATACGCAGTATTTT. This sequence encodes CSVDPSGVKTDTQYF.

In this sample, this clone turned up a few times. The rearrangement joins TRBV7-3 to TRBJ2-3; 8 positions agree with TRBD1. With 3 bases clipped from V and 5 bases from J, the junction kept 7 bases outside the gene matches. The V gene's germline CDR1 is SGHTA and CDR2 FQGTGA. CDR3 size: 15 residues. This chain's CDR3 is CASSLVDRAQDTQYF. CDR3 coding DNA: TGTGCCAGCAGCTTGGTGGACAGGGCTCAAGATACGCAGTATTTT. Complete variable domain (other parts from reference TRBV7-3 and TRBJ2-3): GAGVSQTPSNKVTEKGKYVELRCDPISGHTALYWYRQSLGQGPEFLIYFQGTGAADDSGLPNDRFFAVRPEGSVSTLKIQRTERGDSAVYLCASSLVDRAQDTQYFGPGTRLTVL.

The rearrangement joins TRBV27 to TRBJ2-5; 10 bases line up with TRBD1. Per the germline V gene, CDR1 is MNHEY and CDR2 is SMNVEV (reference sequence). This CDR3 comprises 16 residues. Germline trimming cut 8 bases from V and 4 bases from J; bases unmatched to any gene: 13. The CDR3 loop reads CASRHPRTGGRETQYF. DNA for the CDR3: TGTGCCAGCCGTCACCCCAGGACAGGGGGACGAGAGACCCAGTACTTC.

V and J are TRBV30 and TRBJ2-3; the match to TRBD1 covers 9 bases. This CDR3 spans 14 amino acids. Germline loops: CDR1 GTSNPN, CDR2 SVGIG (reference sequence). The ends lost 4 bases at V and 0 bases at J; junction bases unmatched: 2. This CDR3 is CAWTGTGSTDTQYF. The CDR3 DNA reads TGTGCCTGGACTGGGACAGGGAGCACAGATACGCAGTATTTT.

This clone was seen only a few times. The J gene is TRBJ2-6, the V gene TRBV7-9, with D unclear. Germline CDR1 reads SEHNR; CDR2 reads FQNEAQ (reference sequence). The CDR3 consists of 13 residues. V was pared by 10 bases and J by 0 bases, with 7 bases between. Here the CDR3 reads CAIRSSGANVLTF. The CDR3 nucleotides are TGTGCCATTAGGAGCTCTGGGGCCAACGTCCTGACTTTC.

CDR3 coding DNA: TGCAGCGTTGAAGAAGAACAAGCCTACGAGCAGTACTTC. Its protein product is CSVEEEQAYEQYF. The genes are TRBV29-1 and TRBJ2-7; D remains ambiguous. The CDR3 is made up of 13 amino acids. The germline V gene encodes CDR1 SQVTM and CDR2 ANQGSEA. Trimming removed 0 bases from V and 2 bases from J, with 8 bases in between.

The sample holds a few counts of this clone. The V gene is TRBV13, the J gene TRBJ1-4; D uncertain. Germline V gene sequence: CDR1 PRHDT, CDR2 FYEKMQ (reference sequence). Trimming removed 1 base from V and 7 bases from J, with 4 bases in between. The CDR3 covers 12 residues. The CDR3 DNA sequence: TGTGCCAGCAGCTTAGTAGGTGAAAAACTGTTTTTT. This gives the protein CASSLVGEKLFF.

This clone was picked up a small number of times. This specimen includes other DNA sequences encoding the same CDR3. The chain employs TRBV2 and TRBJ1-2; the D is unclear. The ends were cut back, 7 bases at V and 4 bases at J, with 13 bases in the middle. The CDR3 is made up of 13 amino acids. Per germline, CDR1 SNHLY and CDR2 FYNNEI. DNA for the CDR3: TGTGCCAGCACCCTTCTCAGTACCTATGGCTACACCTTC. Translation: CASTLLSTYGYTF. The variable domain in full, completed from reference TRBV2 and TRBJ1-2, reads EPEVTQTPSHQVTQMGQEVILRCVPISNHLYFYWYRQILGQKVEFLVSFYNNEISEKSEIFDDQFSVERPDGSNFTLKIRSTKLEDSAMYFCASTLLSTYGYTFGSGTRLTVV.

This sequence joins TRBV5-6 and TRBJ2-7, with 9 bases that match TRBD1. CDR3 length: 16 amino acids. After removal of 0 bases from V and 4 bases from J, the junction contained 8 bases not matched to a gene. CDR1 SGHDT and CDR2 YYEEEE come from the germline V gene. DNA for the CDR3: TGTGCCAGCAGCTTGGCCGGGGGACAGGGACGATACGAGCAGTACTTC. Translating gives CASSLAGGQGRYEQYF.

The V call is TRBV5-6, the J call TRBJ1-2; D perhaps matches TRBD1 (5 bases). The V end lost 4 bases, the J end lost 3 bases, and 16 bases lay between the germline ends. The CDR3 spans 15 residues. The germline CDR1 and CDR2 sequences are SGHDT and YYEEEE. Here the CDR3 DNA reads TGTGCCAGCAGCCCCGCGGGGGTCTGGGACTATGGCTACACCTTC. It translates to CASSPAGVWDYGYTF. Variable domain in full (rest from reference TRBV5-6 and TRBJ1-2): DAGVTQSPTHLIKTRGQQVTLRCSPKSGHDTVSWYQQALGQGPQFIFQYYEEEERQRGNFPDRFSGHQFPNYSSELNVNALLLGDSALYLCASSPAGVWDYGYTFGSGTRLTVV.

This chain joins TRBV13 and TRBJ2-1; TRBD2 matches 8 bases. Germline lookup yields CDR1 PRHDT and CDR2 FYEKMQ (reference sequence). Trimming cost V 5 bases and J 6 bases; bases outside gene matches: 3. CDR3 length equals 13 residues. DNA for the CDR3: TGTGCCAGCAGCAACGGGGGGGCCAATGAGCAGTTCTTC. Protein product: CASSNGGANEQFF.